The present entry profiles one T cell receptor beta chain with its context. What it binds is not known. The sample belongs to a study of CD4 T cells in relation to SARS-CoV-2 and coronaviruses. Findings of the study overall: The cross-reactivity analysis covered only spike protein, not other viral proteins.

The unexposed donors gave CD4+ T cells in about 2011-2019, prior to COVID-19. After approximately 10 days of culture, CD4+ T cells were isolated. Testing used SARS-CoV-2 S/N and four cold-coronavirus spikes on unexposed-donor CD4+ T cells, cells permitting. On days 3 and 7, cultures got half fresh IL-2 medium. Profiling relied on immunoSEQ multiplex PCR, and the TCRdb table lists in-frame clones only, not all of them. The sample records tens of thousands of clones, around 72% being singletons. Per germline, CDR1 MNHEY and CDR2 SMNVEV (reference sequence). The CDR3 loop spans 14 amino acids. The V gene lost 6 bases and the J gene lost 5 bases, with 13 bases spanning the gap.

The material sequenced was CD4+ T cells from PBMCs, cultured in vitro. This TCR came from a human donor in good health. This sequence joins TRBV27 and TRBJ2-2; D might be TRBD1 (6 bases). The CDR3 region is CASRAIDRTGELFF. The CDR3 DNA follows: TGTGCCAGCAGAGCAATCGACAGGACCGGGGAGCTGTTTTTT.